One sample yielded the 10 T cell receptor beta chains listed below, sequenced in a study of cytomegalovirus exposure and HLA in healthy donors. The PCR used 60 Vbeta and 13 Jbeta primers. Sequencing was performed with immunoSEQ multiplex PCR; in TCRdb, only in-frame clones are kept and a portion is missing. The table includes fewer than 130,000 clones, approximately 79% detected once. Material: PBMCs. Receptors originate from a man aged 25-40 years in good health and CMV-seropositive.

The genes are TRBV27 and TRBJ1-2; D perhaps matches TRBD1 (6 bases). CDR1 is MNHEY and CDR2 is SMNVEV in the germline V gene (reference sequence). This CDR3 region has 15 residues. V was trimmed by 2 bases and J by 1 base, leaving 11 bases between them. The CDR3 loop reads CASSLAGESNYGYTF. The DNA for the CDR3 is TGTGCCAGCAGTTTAGCAGGGGAAAGTAACTATGGCTACACCTTC.

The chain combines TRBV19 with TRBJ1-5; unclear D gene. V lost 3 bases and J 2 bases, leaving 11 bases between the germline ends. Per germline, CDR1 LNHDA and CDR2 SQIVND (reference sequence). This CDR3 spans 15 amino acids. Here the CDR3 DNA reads TGTGCCAGTAGTATTTCGGGGTGGCGCAATCAGCCCCAGCATTTT. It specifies CASSISGWRNQPQHF.

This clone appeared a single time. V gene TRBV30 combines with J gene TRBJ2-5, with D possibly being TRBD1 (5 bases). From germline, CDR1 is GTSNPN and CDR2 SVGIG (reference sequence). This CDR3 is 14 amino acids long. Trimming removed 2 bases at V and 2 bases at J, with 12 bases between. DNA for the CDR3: TGTGCCTGGAGTAAGGGCGACAGTCAAGAGACCCAGTACTTC. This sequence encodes CAWSKGDSQETQYF.

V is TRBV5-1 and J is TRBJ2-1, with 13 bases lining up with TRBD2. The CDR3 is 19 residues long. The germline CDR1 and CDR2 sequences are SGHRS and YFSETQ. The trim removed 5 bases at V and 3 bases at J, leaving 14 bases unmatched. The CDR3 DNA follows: TGCGCCAGCAGACGACCGGGACTAGCGGGGATCCGGGTCTACAATGAGCAGTTCTTC. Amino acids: CASRRPGLAGIRVYNEQFF.

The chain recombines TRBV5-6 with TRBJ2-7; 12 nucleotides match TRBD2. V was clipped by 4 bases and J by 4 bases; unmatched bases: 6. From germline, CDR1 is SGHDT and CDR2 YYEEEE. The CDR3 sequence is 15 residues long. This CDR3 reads CASSGGTSGLYEQYF. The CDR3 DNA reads TGTGCCAGCAGCGGGGGGACTAGCGGGTTATACGAGCAGTACTTC.

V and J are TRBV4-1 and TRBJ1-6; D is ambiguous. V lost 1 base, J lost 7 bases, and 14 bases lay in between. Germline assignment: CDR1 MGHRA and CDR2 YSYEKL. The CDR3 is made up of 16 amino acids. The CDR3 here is CASSQAPPGNNSPLHF. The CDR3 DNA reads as TGCGCCAGCAGCCAAGCTCCCCCCGGGAACAATTCACCCCTCCACTTT.

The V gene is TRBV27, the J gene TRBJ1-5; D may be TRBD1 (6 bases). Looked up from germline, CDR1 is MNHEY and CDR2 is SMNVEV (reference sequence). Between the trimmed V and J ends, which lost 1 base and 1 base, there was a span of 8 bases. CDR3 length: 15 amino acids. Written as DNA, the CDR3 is TGTGCCAGCAGTTTATACAGGGACAGCAATCAGCCCCAGCATTTT. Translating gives CASSLYRDSNQPQHF.

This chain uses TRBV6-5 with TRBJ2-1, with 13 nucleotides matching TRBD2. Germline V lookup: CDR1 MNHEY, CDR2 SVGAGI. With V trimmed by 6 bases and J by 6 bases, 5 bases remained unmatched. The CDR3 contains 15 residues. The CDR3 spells CASSLLAGGGNEQFF. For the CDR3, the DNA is TGTGCCAGCAGCTTACTAGCGGGGGGGGGCAATGAGCAGTTCTTC.

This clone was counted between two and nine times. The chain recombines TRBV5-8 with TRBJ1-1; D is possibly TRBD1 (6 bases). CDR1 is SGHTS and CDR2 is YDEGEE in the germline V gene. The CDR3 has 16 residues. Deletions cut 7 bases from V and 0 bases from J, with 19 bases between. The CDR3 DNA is TGTGCCAGCGCGACAGGCCGATACCTCATGAACACTGAAGCTTTCTTT. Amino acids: CASATGRYLMNTEAFF.

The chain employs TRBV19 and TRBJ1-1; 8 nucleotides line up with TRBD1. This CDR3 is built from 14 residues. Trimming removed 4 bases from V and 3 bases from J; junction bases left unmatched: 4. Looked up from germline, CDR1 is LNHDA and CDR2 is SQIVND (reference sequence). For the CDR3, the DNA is TGTGCCAGTAGTAAGGGACAGGATGACACTGAAGCTTTCTTT. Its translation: CASSKGQDDTEAFF.